This is a list of T cell receptor beta chains from one sample in a study of human T cells and chemical hapten exposure. MiXCR was run by TCRdb on the RACE reads, yielding one entry per CDR3 protein. The data hold 70,000 to 75,000 distinct CDR3 sequences, with about 32% observed a single time. Sample: whole blood, taken in connection with sensitization to the hapten diphenylcyclopropenone (DPC). These receptors originate from a middle-aged man with alopecia areata. Some clones in this sample may be carry-over from other donors' samples. The CDR3 runs from the conserved cysteine through the conserved F or W. D genes are given only for firm matches. Expanded clones get a size class; other rows say once, few or many, or leave the size out.

v_gene,j_gene,d_gene,abundance,CDR3nt,CDR3aa
TRBV12-3/TRBV12-4,TRBJ2-7,TRBD1,few,TGTGCCAAACAGGGGCCGAGCTCCTACGAGCAGTACTTC,CAKQGPSSYEQYF
TRBV20-1,TRBJ1-2,TRBD1,few,TGCAGTGCTAGAGATCTTCTGCGGACAGGCTTCAGGGAGAGCTACACCTTC,CSARDLLRTGFRESYTF
TRBV5-1,TRBJ2-3,-,-,TGCGCCAGCAGCTTTGGTGGGGCTGGCACAGATACGCAGTATTTT,CASSFGGAGTDTQYF
TRBV28,TRBJ2-1,TRBD2,-,TGTGCCAGCAGTTTATTAGCGGGAGGCCCCTTGAATGAGCAGTTCTTC,CASSLLAGGPLNEQFF
TRBV18,TRBJ2-1,TRBD2,-,TGTGCCAGCTCACCACCGGGAGGGAGCTCCTACAATGAGCAGTTCTTC,CASSPPGGSSYNEQFF
TRBV6-5,TRBJ2-5,-,few,TGTGCCAGCAGTGACTATCCACGGGCGACCCAGTACTTC,CASSDYPRATQYF
TRBV29-1,TRBJ2-1,-,-,TGCAGCGTTGACCCAGGCCCCCTCACCAATGAGCAGTTCTTC,CSVDPGPLTNEQFF
TRBV27,TRBJ1-1,-,-,TGTGCCAGCAAATGGATGGGGACGGGGGGCACTGAAGCTTTCTTT,CASKWMGTGGTEAFF
TRBV6-1,TRBJ1-5,-,few,TGTGCCAGCCTCCTGGTAGTCGCACCCGATCAGCCCCAGCATTTT,CASLLVVAPDQPQHF
TRBV5-1,TRBJ1-4,-,-,TGCGCCAGCAGCGCGCCGCACGGGACATCAAATGAAAAACTGTTTTTT,CASSAPHGTSNEKLFF
TRBV9,TRBJ2-7,TRBD2,-,TGTGCCAGCAGCGTAGGACTAGCGGGGTACGAGCAGTACTTC,CASSVGLAGYEQYF
TRBV5-5,TRBJ1-3,-,-,TGTGCCAGCAGCTTGGGGTCCGTCTCTGGAAACACCATATATTTT,CASSLGSVSGNTIYF
TRBV3-1,TRBJ2-1,-,few,TGTGCCAGCAGCCCCGAAGCCAGCTCCTACAATGAGCAGTTCTTC,CASSPEASSYNEQFF
TRBV11-2,TRBJ2-3,TRBD2,-,TGTGCCAGCAGCTTCTCACTAGCGGGATATGATACGCAGTATTTT,CASSFSLAGYDTQYF
TRBV4-2,TRBJ2-7,TRBD2,-,TGTGCCAGCAGCCAGGAACTAGCGGCCACCTACGAGCAGTACTTC,CASSQELAATYEQYF
TRBV29-1,TRBJ2-3,TRBD2,-,TGCAGCGTTGCCCTCGTGGGACTAGCGATTAGCACAGATACGCAGTATTTT,CSVALVGLAISTDTQYF
TRBV2,TRBJ1-2,-,few,TGTGCCAGCAGTGAGCAGGGACCTTCCCTCGGCTACACCTTC,CASSEQGPSLGYTF
TRBV7-2,TRBJ2-3,TRBD1,-,TGTGCCAGCAGCCTCCTTGACAGGGGCGGTACGCAGTATTTT,CASSLLDRGGTQYF
TRBV7-2,TRBJ2-2,TRBD1,-,TGTGCCAGCACCCACCGGGACAGACCCACCGGGGAGCTGTTTTTT,CASTHRDRPTGELFF